Given below is one TCR beta chain in context. This entry comes from a study of blood T cell repertoires in COVID-19. Per germline, CDR1 SGHDN and CDR2 FVKESK. Between the trimmed V and J ends, which lost 4 bases and 0 bases, there was a span of 10 bases. The CDR3 is 16 amino acids. Profiling relied on immunoSEQ multiplex PCR, and the TCRdb table lists in-frame clones only, not all of them. The table shows approximately 390,000 clones, with 70% to 90% occurring only once. The TCR comes from a woman in her fifties or sixties with COVID-19, enrolled during active disease. Sequences were obtained from peripheral blood. The gene calls are TRBV14 and TRBJ2-6; tentative D call: TRBD2 (6 bases). CDR3 residues: CASSLLGGSGANVLTF. The CDR3 nucleotides are TGTGCCAGCAGCCTCTTGGGGGGCTCTGGGGCCAACGTCCTGACTTTC. Looking up the rest from reference TRBV14 and TRBJ2-6 gives the full variable domain: EAGVTQFPSHSVIEKGQTVTLRCDPISGHDNLYWYRRVMGKEIKFLLHFVKESKQDESGMPNNRFLAERTGGTYSTLKVQPAELEDSGVYFCASSLLGGSGANVLTFGAGSRLTVL.